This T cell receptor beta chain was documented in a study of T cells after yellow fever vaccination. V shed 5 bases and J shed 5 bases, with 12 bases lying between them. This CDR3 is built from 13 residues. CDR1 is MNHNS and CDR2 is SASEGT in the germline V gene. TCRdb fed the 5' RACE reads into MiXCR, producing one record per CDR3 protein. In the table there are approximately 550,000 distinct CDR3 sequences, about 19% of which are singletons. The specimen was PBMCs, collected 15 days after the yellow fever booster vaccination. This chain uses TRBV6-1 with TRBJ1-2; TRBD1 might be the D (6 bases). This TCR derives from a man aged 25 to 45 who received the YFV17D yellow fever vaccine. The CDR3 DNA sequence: TGTGCCAGCAGTCAAACAGGGAGGTATGGCTACACCTTC. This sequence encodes CASSQTGRYGYTF.